The source of this T cell receptor (beta chain) is a study of T cells in Graves' hyperthyroidism and ophthalmopathy. General study points: In blood, most of the thyroid clonotypes expanded above 0.001 were also present.

With respect to this clonotype: Its matching antigen is unknown.

What was amplified from RNA transcripts were TCR beta CDR3 regions. RT-PCR in the first round (using the HTBI primer set) targeted the TCR CDR3. TCRdb used MiXCR to reprocess the multiplex PCR reads, holding one entry per CDR3 protein. Of 600,000 or so distinct CDR3 sequences detected, about 43% appear once; the ten largest clones hold about 7.9%. The specimen sequenced was peripheral blood or thyroid tissue (not recorded which). This TCR came from a young woman with Graves' hyperthyroidism.

The CDR3 protein is CASSPPGAPYEQYF. CDR3 nucleotide sequence: TGTGCCAGCAGTCCTCCAGGTGCCCCCTACGAGCAGTACTTC. The chain carries TRBV12-3 or TRBV12-4 and TRBJ2-7; no definite D call. This CDR3 has 14 residues. V was trimmed by 5 bases and J by 2 bases, leaving 13 bases between them.